These 13 T cell receptor beta chains share one sample of origin, sequenced in a study of vaccination and CD4 T cells after COVID-19. Indicated treatment: roughly 10-day PBMC culture with coronavirus spike peptide pools or control peptides (ViraFEST assay). The antigens for these receptors are not known. Cultured CD4+ T cells had their DNA profiled by the Oncomine TCR Beta short-read assay. Via MiXCR, TCRdb re-called the PCR reads, giving one row per CDR3 protein. The sample gives 15,000 or so distinct CDR3 sequences, roughly three fifths of which show up once; around 12% is in the top ten. The sample comprised CD4+ T cells from blood, cultured in vitro. These receptors all come from a human donor who had recovered from COVID-19.

CDR3: CSASPAGGGTDTQYF. The CDR3 DNA reads as TGCAGTGCTAGCCCGGCGGGGGGGGGCACAGATACGCAGTATTTT. The rearrangement joins TRBV20-1 to TRBJ2-3, with 9 positions matching TRBD2. With V trimmed by 3 bases and J by 1 base, 5 bases remained unmatched. This CDR3 region has 15 residues. CDR1 is DFQATT and CDR2 is SNEGSKA in the germline V gene (reference sequence).

This chain uses TRBV7-9 with TRBJ2-1; D tentatively fits TRBD1 or TRBD2 (6 bases each). CDR1 SEHNR and CDR2 FQNEAQ come from the germline V gene (reference sequence). The CDR3 covers 17 residues. V lost 5 bases and J lost 0, with 17 bases in between. CDR3 loop: CASSPPPRGPSYNEQFF. CDR3 in DNA: TGTGCCAGCAGCCCCCCTCCTCGGGGGCCCTCCTACAATGAGCAGTTCTTC.

Of note for this clonotype: A read error may produce the germline difference seen at one junction end. The rearrangement joins TRBV4-2 to TRBJ2-5; TRBD1 might be the D (5 bases). Germline V gene data show CDR1 as LGHNA and CDR2 as YNFKEQ. CDR3 length: 15 amino acids. The CDR3 is CTSSQDRQLQETQYF. The CDR3 nucleotides are TGTACCAGCAGCCAAGATAGACAGCTTCAAGAGACCCAGTACTTC.

There are a few counts of this clonotype. The chain recombines TRBV6-5 with TRBJ1-6; D unclear. The CDR3 runs to 15 residues. Deletions cut 0 bases from V and 10 bases from J, with 13 bases between. CDR1 and CDR2 (germline): MNHEY, SVGAGI. Here the CDR3 reads CASSYSGAERSPLHF. Here the CDR3 DNA reads TGTGCCAGCAGTTACTCCGGAGCGGAGAGGTCACCCCTCCACTTT.

This clonotype was detected only a few times. The chain joins TRBV6-5 to TRBJ2-1, with TRBD1 matching 7 bases. The CDR3 covers 14 residues. Germline V gene lookup returns CDR1 MNHEY and CDR2 SVGAGI. V was pared by 4 bases and J by 8 bases, with 8 bases of the junction left unmatched. The CDR3 DNA sequence: TGTGCCAGCAGTTTCGACAGGGTAGGCTATGAGCAGTTCTTC. It translates to CASSFDRVGYEQFF.

The DNA for the CDR3 is TGTGCCAGCAGCGAATCTCCCTCCTACGAGCAGTACTTC. Translated: CASSESPSYEQYF. This chain joins TRBV5-5 and TRBJ2-7; D unresolved. The CDR3 totals 13 residues. The V gene lost 4 bases and the J gene lost 0 bases, with 8 bases spanning the gap. Germline CDR1 and CDR2: SGHKS and YYEKEE (reference sequence).

The table lists this clonotype with a few counts. As DNA, the CDR3 is TGTGCCAGCACTTCCGGGACAGCCCTTTATAGCAATCAGCCCCAGCATTTT. Its protein product is CASTSGTALYSNQPQHF. The J gene is TRBJ1-5, the V gene TRBV12-3 or TRBV12-4, with 7 bases matching TRBD1. The CDR3 has 17 amino acids. The ends lost 7 bases at V and 0 bases at J; junction bases unmatched: 12.

DNA for the CDR3: TGTGCCAGCAGAAAGACAGGCTCCTCCTACAATGAGCAGTTCTTC. Translating it yields CASRKTGSSYNEQFF. This chain connects TRBV6-2 or TRBV6-3 to TRBJ2-1; the D gene is possibly TRBD1 (6 bases). The CDR3 is 15 residues long. The V end was cut by 6 bases, the J end by 0 bases, with 12 bases between. CDR1 MNHEY and CDR2 SVGEGT come from the germline V gene.

This clonotype came up once. In DNA form, the CDR3 reads TGTGCCAGCAGTTTATCGGGACTCGCAAACATTCAGTACTTC. Its protein is CASSLSGLANIQYF. This chain links TRBV12-3 or TRBV12-4 with TRBJ2-4, with a weak D call TRBD2 (6 bases). V was clipped by 2 bases and J by 6 bases, with 11 bases between them. The CDR3 runs to 14 residues.

The chain carries TRBV7-3 and TRBJ1-1, with D perhaps TRBD1 (5 bases). This CDR3 comprises 13 residues. Germline CDR1 SGHTA, CDR2 FQGTGA. The germline V and J ends were trimmed by 5 bases and 3 bases, with 10 bases remaining between them. The CDR3 reads CASSTQGDTEAFF. Written as DNA, the CDR3 is TGTGCCAGCAGCACCCAAGGGGACACTGAAGCTTTCTTT.

The genes are TRBV20-1 and TRBJ1-5; possible D gene TRBD1, 5 bases. Germline-derived CDR1 and CDR2 are DFQATT and SNEGSKA (reference sequence). The V and J ends lost 7 bases and 1 base respectively, with 11 bases between them. The CDR3 is 13 residues long. The CDR3 nucleotides are TGCAGTGTTTCGGACACCAGCAATCAGCCCCAGCATTTT. Translation: CSVSDTSNQPQHF.

This clonotype was observed a handful of times. The genes are TRBV25-1 and TRBJ1-2; the D gene is possibly TRBD1 (6 bases). V was trimmed by 3 bases and J by 4 bases, leaving 12 bases between them. This CDR3 comprises 14 residues. The germline V gene encodes CDR1 MGHDK and CDR2 SYGVNS. The DNA of the CDR3 is TGTGCCAGCAGTGATGCCAGGGGTGGCTATGGCTACACCTTC. It is translated as CASSDARGGYGYTF.

In this sample, this clonotype turned up a few times. This chain uses TRBV2 with TRBJ2-1; TRBD2 matches 16 bases. The germline V gene has CDR1 SNHLY and CDR2 FYNNEI. This CDR3 comprises 16 residues. Germline trimming cut 6 bases from V and 15 bases from J; bases unmatched to any gene: 14. As DNA, the CDR3 is TGTGCCAGCAGCAAGGACGGGACTAGCGGGAGGGCCGAGGTGTTCTTC. Translated, it gives CASSKDGTSGRAEVFF.